This is a list of T cell receptor beta chains from one sample in a study of OX40 agonist ivuxolimab in advanced cancers. This table comes from immunoSEQ multiplex PCR, and its TCRdb copy is limited to in-frame clones, with some not included. The sample lists 90,000 to 150,000 clones, roughly nine tenths occurring once. The starting material was CD4+ or CD8+ T cells sorted from blood, obtained in a trial of the OX40 agonist ivuxolimab. The receptors were sampled from an adult with an advanced solid tumor such as melanoma, head and neck, liver or kidney cancer. The CDR3 runs from the conserved cysteine through the conserved F or W. Fields, in order: D gene, clone size, V gene, J gene, CDR3 protein, CDR3 DNA. The D gene is left open where the match is weak. Size values are once, few and many counts, or a class for expanded clones, and some rows have none.

D: TRBD2
size: NA
V: TRBV18
J: TRBJ2-5
CDR3: CASSPRLADQETQYF
DNA: TGTGCCAGCTCACCCCGGCTAGCGGACCAAGAGACCCAGTACTTC

D: NA
size: NA
V: TRBV4-2
J: TRBJ2-1
CDR3: CASSQDPPGEQFF
DNA: TGTGCCAGCAGCCAAGATCCCCCGGGTGAGCAGTTCTTC

D: TRBD2
size: NA
V: TRBV9
J: TRBJ2-7
CDR3: CASSVVSGGRGKGRSYEQYF
DNA: TGTGCCAGCAGCGTAGTATCGGGAGGGAGAGGGAAAGGTCGAAGCTACGAGCAGTACTTC

D: NA
size: NA
V: TRBV2
J: TRBJ2-3
CDR3: CASSYFGSDTQYF
DNA: TGTGCCAGCAGTTACTTCGGGTCCGATACGCAGTATTTT

D: TRBD1
size: NA
V: TRBV11-3
J: TRBJ2-7
CDR3: CASSSPRDRVPYEQYF
DNA: TGTGCCAGCAGTTCTCCCCGGGACAGGGTCCCCTACGAGCAGTACTTC

D: TRBD1
size: NA
V: TRBV27
J: TRBJ1-5
CDR3: CASSAGTGLNQPQHF
DNA: TGTGCCAGCAGCGCCGGGACAGGGCTCAATCAGCCCCAGCATTTT

D: TRBD1
size: NA
V: TRBV9
J: TRBJ2-1
CDR3: CASSVDHRGVYEQFF
DNA: TGTGCCAGCAGCGTAGATCACAGGGGGGTCTATGAGCAGTTCTTC

D: NA
size: NA
V: TRBV20-1
J: TRBJ1-2
CDR3: CSARSGNGYTF
DNA: TGCAGTGCTAGATCAGGGAACGGCTACACCTTC

D: TRBD2
size: few
V: TRBV18
J: TRBJ2-1
CDR3: CASSPQSGAYEQFF
DNA: TGTGCCAGCTCACCCCAGAGCGGGGCGTATGAGCAGTTCTTC

D: NA
size: NA
V: TRBV11-2
J: TRBJ2-5
CDR3: CASSLEGRDSVSQYF
DNA: TGTGCCAGCAGCTTAGAGGGCCGGGACTCGGTCTCCCAGTACTTC

D: NA
size: NA
V: TRBV9
J: TRBJ2-3
CDR3: CASSVGIPTDTQYF
DNA: TGTGCCAGCAGCGTCGGTATCCCCACAGATACGCAGTATTTT

D: TRBD2
size: NA
V: TRBV28
J: TRBJ2-7
CDR3: CASRTSGGQNRNEQYF
DNA: TGTGCCAGCCGGACTAGCGGGGGGCAAAACCGGAACGAGCAGTACTTC

D: NA
size: NA
V: TRBV28
J: TRBJ1-4
CDR3: CATPMPGDTTNEKLFF
DNA: TGTGCCACCCCCATGCCAGGGGATACAACTAATGAAAAACTGTTTTTT

D: NA
size: NA
V: TRBV27
J: TRBJ2-7
CDR3: CASSAKGGGGYEQYF
DNA: TGTGCCAGCAGTGCCAAGGGGGGGGGAGGCTACGAGCAGTACTTC

D: NA
size: NA
V: TRBV6-5
J: TRBJ1-6
CDR3: CASRPIDRPHSPLHF
DNA: TGTGCCAGCAGACCAATCGACAGGCCCCATTCACCCCTCCACTTT

D: NA
size: NA
V: TRBV5-1
J: TRBJ1-6
CDR3: CASEPRVLSNSPLHF
DNA: TGCGCCAGCGAACCCCGGGTTCTGTCGAATTCACCCCTCCACTTT

D: TRBD1
size: NA
V: TRBV30
J: TRBJ1-2
CDR3: CASSSTGGDGYTF
DNA: TGTGCCAGCTCGTCGACAGGGGGAGATGGCTACACCTTC

D: NA
size: NA
V: TRBV11-2
J: TRBJ2-1
CDR3: CASIAGAKGNEQFF
DNA: TGTGCCAGCATTGCGGGCGCTAAGGGGAATGAGCAGTTCTTC

D: NA
size: NA
V: TRBV5-1
J: TRBJ2-3
CDR3: CASSLRTDSTDTQYF
DNA: TGCGCCAGCAGCTTGAGAACGGATAGCACAGATACGCAGTATTTT

D: TRBD2
size: NA
V: TRBV28
J: TRBJ2-1
CDR3: CASSLVGGGLFGEQFF
DNA: TGTGCCAGCAGTTTGGTCGGCGGGGGGCTCTTTGGTGAGCAGTTCTTC

D: TRBD2
size: NA
V: TRBV9
J: TRBJ2-1
CDR3: CASSVATSGGANEQFF
DNA: TGTGCCAGCAGCGTAGCCACTAGCGGGGGGGCCAATGAGCAGTTCTTC

D: TRBD1
size: once
V: TRBV11-2
J: TRBJ1-6
CDR3: CASSAGPGGGLHF
DNA: TGTGCCAGCAGCGCCGGTCCAGGGGGGGGACTCCACTTT

D: NA
size: NA
V: TRBV6-4
J: TRBJ1-2
CDR3: CASSSVQGYTF
DNA: TGTGCCAGCAGTTCGGTTCAAGGCTACACCTTC

D: TRBD1
size: NA
V: TRBV18
J: TRBJ1-5
CDR3: CASSEGTDQPQHF
DNA: TGTGCCAGCTCGGAGGGGACAGATCAGCCCCAGCATTTT

D: TRBD1
size: NA
V: TRBV28
J: TRBJ2-7
CDR3: CASSGTAPYEQYF
DNA: TGTGCCAGCAGCGGGACAGCGCCCTACGAGCAGTACTTC

D: NA
size: few
V: TRBV5-6
J: TRBJ1-2
CDR3: CASSLGGTVLIYGYTF
DNA: TGTGCCAGCAGCTTGGGGGGAACAGTCCTAATCTATGGCTACACCTTC

D: NA
size: NA
V: TRBV5-5
J: TRBJ2-7
CDR3: CASSEYRSVYEQYF
DNA: TGTGCCAGCAGCGAATACAGATCGGTCTACGAGCAGTACTTC

D: NA
size: NA
V: TRBV28
J: TRBJ1-1
CDR3: CASSRYTEAFF
DNA: TGTGCCAGCAGCAGGTACACTGAAGCTTTCTTT

D: TRBD1
size: NA
V: TRBV14
J: TRBJ2-7
CDR3: CASSQFGTGREQYF
DNA: TGTGCCAGCAGCCAGTTCGGGACAGGGCGGGAGCAGTACTTC

D: NA
size: NA
V: TRBV19
J: TRBJ2-1
CDR3: CASSFQGQSYNEQFF
DNA: TGTGCCAGTAGTTTCCAGGGTCAATCCTACAATGAGCAGTTCTTC

D: NA
size: NA
V: TRBV28
J: TRBJ2-7
CDR3: CASSVPPGPGAYF
DNA: TGTGCCAGCAGTGTTCCGCCGGGACCCGGGGCGTACTTC

D: NA
size: NA
V: TRBV21-1
J: TRBJ2-7
CDR3: CASSKIQTSNEQYF
DNA: TGTGCCAGCAGCAAAATACAGACGTCTAACGAGCAGTACTTC

D: NA
size: NA
V: TRBV28
J: TRBJ1-4
CDR3: CASSLFRVANEKLFF
DNA: TGTGCCAGCAGTTTGTTCAGGGTGGCTAATGAAAAACTGTTTTTT

D: NA
size: NA
V: TRBV19
J: TRBJ2-3
CDR3: CASRGFLTDTQYF
DNA: TGTGCCAGTAGGGGGTTTCTCACAGATACGCAGTATTTT

D: TRBD1
size: once
V: TRBV7-9
J: TRBJ2-7
CDR3: CASSLGQPTYEQYF
DNA: TGTGCCAGCAGCTTGGGACAGCCTACCTACGAGCAGTACTTC

D: TRBD1
size: NA
V: TRBV27
J: TRBJ2-2
CDR3: CASRWTGSTGELFF
DNA: TGTGCCAGCCGCTGGACAGGGAGCACCGGGGAGCTGTTTTTT

D: NA
size: NA
V: TRBV30
J: TRBJ2-6
CDR3: CAGQATGANVLTF
DNA: TGTGCCGGCCAGGCTACTGGGGCCAACGTCCTGACTTTC

D: TRBD2
size: NA
V: TRBV29-1
J: TRBJ2-4
CDR3: CSVETSAVAKNIQYF
DNA: TGCAGCGTTGAGACTAGCGCCGTAGCCAAAAACATTCAGTACTTC

D: TRBD2
size: NA
V: TRBV28
J: TRBJ2-5
CDR3: CASTSGGETQYF
DNA: TGTGCCAGCACTAGCGGGGGGGAGACCCAGTACTTC

D: NA
size: NA
V: TRBV7-2
J: TRBJ2-3
CDR3: CASSFDLITRDTQYF
DNA: TGTGCCAGCAGCTTTGACCTGATTACGAGGGATACGCAGTATTTT

D: NA
size: NA
V: TRBV9
J: TRBJ2-1
CDR3: CASSVVPLTRGNEQFF
DNA: TGTGCCAGCAGCGTAGTTCCACTGACGAGGGGGAATGAGCAGTTCTTC

D: NA
size: once
V: TRBV28
J: TRBJ1-5
CDR3: CASSKEGGNQPQHF
DNA: TGTGCCAGCAGTAAGGAGGGAGGCAATCAGCCCCAGCATTTT

D: TRBD1
size: NA
V: TRBV6-1
J: TRBJ1-1
CDR3: CASSQSHRGTEAFF
DNA: TGTGCCAGCAGTCAATCGCACAGGGGCACTGAAGCTTTCTTT

D: TRBD1
size: NA
V: TRBV5-8
J: TRBJ2-5
CDR3: CASSPETGVRATQYF
DNA: TGTGCCAGCAGCCCAGAAACAGGGGTCCGGGCGACCCAGTACTTC

D: TRBD2
size: NA
V: TRBV15
J: TRBJ2-3
CDR3: CATSREGLSFTQYF
DNA: TGTGCCACCAGCAGAGAGGGACTATCCTTTACGCAGTATTTT

D: TRBD1
size: once
V: TRBV28
J: TRBJ1-6
CDR3: CASSLLHIGQDNSPLHF
DNA: TGTGCCAGCAGCCTTTTACATATCGGACAGGATAATTCACCCCTCCACTTT

D: NA
size: NA
V: TRBV7-9
J: TRBJ2-7
CDR3: CASRGPTYEQYF
DNA: TGTGCCAGCAGGGGACCCACCTACGAGCAGTACTTC

D: NA
size: NA
V: TRBV6-5
J: TRBJ1-1
CDR3: CASKPGADRNTEAFF
DNA: TGTGCCAGCAAACCTGGGGCGGACAGGAACACTGAAGCTTTCTTT

D: NA
size: once
V: TRBV7-7
J: TRBJ2-5
CDR3: CASSPGETQYF
DNA: TGTGCTAGCAGCCCCGGAGAGACCCAGTACTTC

D: NA
size: few
V: TRBV5-1
J: TRBJ1-1
CDR3: CASSLVRTNTEAFF
DNA: TGCGCCAGCAGCTTGGTTCGGACGAACACTGAAGCTTTCTTT

D: TRBD2
size: NA
V: TRBV19
J: TRBJ2-5
CDR3: CASSIEVAGSETQYF
DNA: TGTGCCAGTAGTATAGAGGTAGCGGGGAGTGAGACCCAGTACTTC

D: TRBD1
size: NA
V: TRBV5-1
J: TRBJ2-1
CDR3: CASSSDRDRGGNEQFF
DNA: TGCGCCAGCAGCTCCGACCGGGACAGGGGAGGTAATGAGCAGTTCTTC

D: NA
size: once
V: TRBV7-2
J: TRBJ1-2
CDR3: CASSTGYGYTF
DNA: TGTGCCAGCAGCACCGGCTATGGCTACACCTTC

D: NA
size: NA
V: TRBV30
J: TRBJ2-6
CDR3: CAWKAAGANVLTF
DNA: TGTGCCTGGAAGGCCGCTGGGGCCAACGTCCTGACTTTC

D: NA
size: NA
V: TRBV6-5
J: TRBJ2-1
CDR3: CASRDLADNEQFF
DNA: TGTGCCAGCAGGGACCTAGCCGACAATGAGCAGTTCTTC

D: NA
size: NA
V: TRBV6-5
J: TRBJ1-1
CDR3: CASSYSLLGTEAFF
DNA: TGTGCCAGCAGTTACTCTCTATTGGGGACTGAAGCTTTCTTT

D: TRBD1
size: NA
V: TRBV18
J: TRBJ1-1
CDR3: CASSPVGGGEAFF
DNA: TGTGCCAGCTCACCCGTAGGAGGGGGCGAAGCTTTCTTT

D: NA
size: few
V: TRBV5-6
J: TRBJ1-6
CDR3: CASSLPIGSPLHF
DNA: TGTGCCAGCAGCCTACCCATCGGTTCACCCCTCCACTTT

D: NA
size: NA
V: TRBV18
J: TRBJ1-6
CDR3: CASSPRPNSPLHF
DNA: TGTGCCAGCTCACCACGTCCTAATTCACCCCTCCACTTT

D: NA
size: once
V: TRBV2
J: TRBJ2-3
CDR3: CASTYSDTQYF
DNA: TGTGCCAGCACCTACTCCGATACGCAGTATTTT